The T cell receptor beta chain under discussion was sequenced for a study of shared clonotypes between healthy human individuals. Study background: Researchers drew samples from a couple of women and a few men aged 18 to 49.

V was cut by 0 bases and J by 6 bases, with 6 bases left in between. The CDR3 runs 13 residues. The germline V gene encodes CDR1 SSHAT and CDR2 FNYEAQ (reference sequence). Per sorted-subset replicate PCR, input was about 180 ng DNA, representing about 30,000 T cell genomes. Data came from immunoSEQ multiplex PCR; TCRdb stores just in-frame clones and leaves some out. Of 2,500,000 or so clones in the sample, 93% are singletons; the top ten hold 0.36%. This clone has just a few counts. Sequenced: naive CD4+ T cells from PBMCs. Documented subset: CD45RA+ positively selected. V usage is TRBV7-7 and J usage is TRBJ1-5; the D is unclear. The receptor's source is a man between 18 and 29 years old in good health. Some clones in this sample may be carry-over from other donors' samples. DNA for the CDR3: TGTGCCAGCAGCTTAGCGATGGGTCAGCCCCAGCATTTT. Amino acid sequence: CASSLAMGQPQHF.